Listed here is a single TCR beta chain. One end of the junction fails to match germline, which may point to a read error. The CDR3 runs to 14 residues. CDR1 LNHDA and CDR2 SQIVND come from the germline V gene (reference sequence). Listed TCR primers and previously described methods were used for bulk TCR libraries. TCRdb ran MiXCR on the PCR reads and lists one entry per CDR3 protein. The data hold roughly 100,000 distinct CDR3 sequences, with 30% to 35% observed a single time. The entry originates in a study of molecular identifiers for immune sequencing clone quantification. Study at large: With replicates, the RNA of 20,000 or 100,000 naive CD8 cells was split five ways and four were sequenced.

In the sort, naive CD8 T cells were defined as CD8+CD4-CCR7+CD45RA+. Sequenced: naive CD8+ T cells from blood, with Jurkat cell RNA spiked in. Subset denoted: FACS-sorted CD8+CD4-CCR7+CD45RA+ naive T cells. The rearrangement uses TRBV19 and TRBJ2-7; 9 bases map to TRBD1. This receptor was obtained from a human donor in good health. Some libraries in this study had Jurkat cell RNA spiked in. The CDR3 nucleotides read TGTGCCTGTAGTACCTTCGGACAGGGGAGTGAGCAGTACTTC. Its protein product is CACSTFGQGSEQYF.